This T cell receptor (beta chain) comes out of a study of blood T cell repertoires in COVID-19. Study context: Samples representing acute and convalescent COVID-19 were sourced from the United States, Italy and Spain.

Per the authors' pipeline: Quantification of nucleated cells was approximated via reference gene primer amplification. Sequencing used immunoSEQ multiplex PCR; TCRdb keeps in-frame clones, though not all of them. V and J calls and clone size are as listed in that table; D and trimming were resolved from the DNA. The sample lists about 82,000 clones, around 80% seen once, with about a third in the top ten. CDR1 is SGHNT, CDR2 YYREEE, per germline (reference sequence). The CDR3 is made up of 15 amino acids. Trimming took off 4 bases at V and 0 bases at J, with 13 bases between the two ends. This clone was recorded a few times.

Sequencing input: peripheral blood. The origin of this receptor is a man aged 55 to 70 with COVID-19, enrolled during active disease. The rearrangement uses TRBV5-4 and TRBJ1-1, with D perhaps TRBD1 (6 bases). The CDR3 region is CASSPTGTLNTEAFF. CDR3 DNA: TGTGCCAGCAGCCCGACCGGGACACTGAACACTGAAGCTTTCTTT.